Given below is one TCR beta chain in context. The clone's antigen remains unknown. No clone much larger than this one lies a single base away; base qualities are absent. This entry is derived from a study of CD8 T cells in Susac syndrome (dated by TCRdb to between 2019 and 2020). Describing the broader study: Of the Susac syndrome patients who were sequenced, roughly eight were in clinical remission while more than five had clinically active disease. At blood withdrawal, Susac syndrome patients were therapy-naive, treated with corticosteroids (with IVIg additionally given to some), or treated with IVIg alone. The study used repertoire sequencing to test whether antigen drove CD8+ T cell activation and differentiation in Susac syndrome. The clonality of the CD8+ T cell repertoire was compared across over 10 healthy donors, roughly 14 Susac syndrome patients and under 17 multiple sclerosis patients.

Peripheral blood CD8+ and CD4+ T cells from healthy donors, Susac syndrome patients and multiple sclerosis patients were profiled by high-throughput TCR beta sequencing. The Susac syndrome patients fulfilled recently defined diagnostic criteria for either definite or probable disease. Bulk CD8+ and CD4+ T cells were purified by magnetic negative isolation, whereas CD8+ TEMRA cells were enriched by FACS. Blood was drawn into EDTA tubes, processed within 24 hours, and PBMCs were isolated by density gradient centrifugation. PBMCs destined for TCR sequencing were cryopreserved in liquid nitrogen and later thawed in a 37 °C water bath. The sorted or isolated CD4+, CD8+ and CD8+ TEMRA cells reached a purity of at least 90%. RNA was extracted using the RNeasy kit, and about 0.5 to 1 ug of the RNA was reverse transcribed with random hexamers. TCR beta CDR3 regions were amplified with the immunoSEQ multiplex PCR assay covering 54 Vbeta and 13 Jbeta segments. To correct PCR amplification bias, a synthetic template baseline was used for both primer optimization and computational correction. Regarding the original processing steps: Reads were annotated to V, D and J genes per IMGT and analyzed with immunoSEQ Analyzer, keeping only productive sequences. To calculate clonality, Shannon entropy was normalized by log2 of the number of productive unique sequences and then subtracted from one. For each patient and control, public and private clones were evaluated within the 100 most prevalent clones. Susac-specific clones were defined as absent from healthy and MS cohorts, over a thousand published viral clones and other ImmuneACCESS disease sequences. TCRdb ran its own pipeline on the public reads, namely fastp trimming at Q25 and MiXCR clone calling, and kept in-frame beta chains. Rows are unified per CDR3 protein, each entry keeping the most common DNA and genes. The V and J calls, along with clone size, are taken from TCRdb and not from the paper's own processing. The sample contains tens of thousands of distinct CDR3 sequences, 96% of them found a single time. Approximately 0.57% of the sample comes from the top ten.

The germline V gene encodes CDR1 SQVTM and CDR2 ANQGSEA. Trimming removed 3 bases from V and 8 bases from J, leaving 20 bases between the germline ends. The CDR3 numbers 15 residues from cysteine through phenylalanine. Only CDR3 DNA is held: 45 bases, read in frame from base 1. Study-wide conclusions, independent of this receptor: Under 20 and five Susac-specific public clones were found in the total CD8+ and CD8+ TEMRA repertoires, respectively. CD8+ repertoires in Susac syndrome showed clonal expansion, which was highest in CD8+ TEMRA cells and was greater in clinically active patients than in remitting patients. The study acknowledged that relatively few individuals were included in the TCR sequencing and HLA analysis.

Material for sequencing was CD8+ T cells from PBMCs. The chain joins TRBV29-1 to TRBJ2-1, with a tentative D gene TRBD2 over 5 matching bases. The sequence derives from a human donor with Susac syndrome. For the CDR3, the sequence is CSVDPRGTLGDEQFF. The base sequence is TGCAGCGTTGACCCTCGGGGAACGCTTGGCGATGAGCAGTTCTTC.